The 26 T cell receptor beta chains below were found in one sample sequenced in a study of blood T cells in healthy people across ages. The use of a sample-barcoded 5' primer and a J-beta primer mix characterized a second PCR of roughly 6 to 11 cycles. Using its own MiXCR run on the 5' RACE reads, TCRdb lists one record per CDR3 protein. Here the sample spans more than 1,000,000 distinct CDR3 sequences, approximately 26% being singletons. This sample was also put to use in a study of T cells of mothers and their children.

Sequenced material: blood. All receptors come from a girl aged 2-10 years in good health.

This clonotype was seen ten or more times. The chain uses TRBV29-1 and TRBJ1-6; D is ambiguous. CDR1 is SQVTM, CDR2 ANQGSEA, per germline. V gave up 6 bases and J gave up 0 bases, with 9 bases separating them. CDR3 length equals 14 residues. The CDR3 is CSVRLSSYNSPLHF. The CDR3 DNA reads TGCAGCGTCCGGCTGAGCTCCTATAATTCACCCCTCCACTTT.

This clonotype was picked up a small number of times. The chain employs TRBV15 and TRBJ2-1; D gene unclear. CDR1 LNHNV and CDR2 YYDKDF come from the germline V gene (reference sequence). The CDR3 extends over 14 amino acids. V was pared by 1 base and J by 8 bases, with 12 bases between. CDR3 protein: CATSRVLVSDEQFF. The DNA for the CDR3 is TGTGCCACCAGCAGAGTCTTGGTCAGCGATGAGCAGTTCTTC.

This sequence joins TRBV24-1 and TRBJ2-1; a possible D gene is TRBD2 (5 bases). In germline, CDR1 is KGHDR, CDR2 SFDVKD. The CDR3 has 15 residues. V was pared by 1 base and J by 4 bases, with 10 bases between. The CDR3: CATSDFGELYNEQFF. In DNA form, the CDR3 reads TGTGCCACCAGTGATTTCGGGGAGCTTTACAATGAGCAGTTCTTC.

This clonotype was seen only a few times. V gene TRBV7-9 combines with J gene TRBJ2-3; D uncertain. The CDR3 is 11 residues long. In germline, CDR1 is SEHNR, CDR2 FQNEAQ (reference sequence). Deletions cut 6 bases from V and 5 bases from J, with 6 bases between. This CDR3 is CASRTVDTQYF. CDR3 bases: TGTGCCAGCAGGACGGTAGATACGCAGTATTTT.

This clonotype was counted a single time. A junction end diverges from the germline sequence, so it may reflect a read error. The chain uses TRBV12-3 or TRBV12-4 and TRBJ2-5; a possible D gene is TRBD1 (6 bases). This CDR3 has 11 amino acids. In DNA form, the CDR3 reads TGCGCCAGCGGCCTAGGGGGGACCCAGTACTTC. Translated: CASGLGGTQYF.

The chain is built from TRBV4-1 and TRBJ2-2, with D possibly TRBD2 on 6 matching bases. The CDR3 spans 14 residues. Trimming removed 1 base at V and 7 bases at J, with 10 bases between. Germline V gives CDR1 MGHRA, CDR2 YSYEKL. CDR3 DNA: TGCGCCAGCAGCCAAGTCGAGGGAGGCGGGGAGCTGTTTTTT. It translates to CASSQVEGGGELFF.

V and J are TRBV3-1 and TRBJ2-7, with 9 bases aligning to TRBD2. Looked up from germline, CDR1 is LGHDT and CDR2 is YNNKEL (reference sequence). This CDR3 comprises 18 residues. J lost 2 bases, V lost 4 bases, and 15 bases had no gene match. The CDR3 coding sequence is TGTGCCAGCAGCCTCCAGAACCTTGGCGGGAGGGGGCCCTACGAGCAGTACTTC. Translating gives CASSLQNLGGRGPYEQYF.

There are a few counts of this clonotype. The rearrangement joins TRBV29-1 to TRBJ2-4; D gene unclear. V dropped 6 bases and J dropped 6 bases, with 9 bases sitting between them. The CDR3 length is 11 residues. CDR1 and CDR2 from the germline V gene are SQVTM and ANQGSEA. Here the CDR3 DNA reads TGCAGCGTGAGATCTAGAAACATTCAGTACTTC. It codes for CSVRSRNIQYF.

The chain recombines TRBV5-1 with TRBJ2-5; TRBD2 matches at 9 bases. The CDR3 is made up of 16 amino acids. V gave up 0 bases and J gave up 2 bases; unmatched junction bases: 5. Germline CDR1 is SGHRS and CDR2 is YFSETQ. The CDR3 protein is CASSLDRGGEQETQYF. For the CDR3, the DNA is TGCGCCAGCAGCTTGGACCGCGGGGGGGAACAAGAGACCCAGTACTTC.

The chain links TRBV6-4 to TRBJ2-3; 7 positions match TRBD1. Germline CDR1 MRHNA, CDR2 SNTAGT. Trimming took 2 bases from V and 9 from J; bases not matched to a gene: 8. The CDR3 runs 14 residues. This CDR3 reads CASSDDYRGRTQYF. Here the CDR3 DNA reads TGTGCCAGCAGTGACGATTACAGGGGAAGGACGCAGTATTTT.

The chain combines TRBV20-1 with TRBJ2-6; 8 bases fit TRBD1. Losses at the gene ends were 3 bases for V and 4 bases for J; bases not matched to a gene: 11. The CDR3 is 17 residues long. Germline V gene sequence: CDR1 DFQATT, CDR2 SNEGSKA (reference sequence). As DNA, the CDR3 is TGCAGTGCTAGTCGAGGGACAGGTTATCCCGGGGCCAACGTCCTGACTTTC. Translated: CSASRGTGYPGANVLTF.

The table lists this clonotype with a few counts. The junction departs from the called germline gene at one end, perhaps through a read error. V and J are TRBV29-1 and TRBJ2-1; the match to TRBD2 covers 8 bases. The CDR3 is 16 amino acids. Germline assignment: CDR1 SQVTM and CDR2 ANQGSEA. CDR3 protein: CRVEDSGGASYNEQFF. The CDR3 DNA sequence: TGCAGAGTTGAAGACTCCGGGGGGGCCTCCTACAATGAGCAGTTCTTC.

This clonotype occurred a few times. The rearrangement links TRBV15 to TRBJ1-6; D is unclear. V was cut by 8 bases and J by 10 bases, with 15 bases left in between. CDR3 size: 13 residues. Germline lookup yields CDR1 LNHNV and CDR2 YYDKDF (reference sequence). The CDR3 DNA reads TGTGCCACCGAAGACGGGGAGAGGTCACCCCTCCACTTT. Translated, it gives CATEDGERSPLHF.

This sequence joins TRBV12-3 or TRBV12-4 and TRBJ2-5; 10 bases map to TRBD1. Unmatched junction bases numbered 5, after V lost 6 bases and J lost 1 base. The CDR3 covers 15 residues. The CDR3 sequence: CASRVTGGPQETQYF. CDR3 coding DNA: TGTGCCAGCAGAGTGACAGGGGGCCCCCAAGAGACCCAGTACTTC.

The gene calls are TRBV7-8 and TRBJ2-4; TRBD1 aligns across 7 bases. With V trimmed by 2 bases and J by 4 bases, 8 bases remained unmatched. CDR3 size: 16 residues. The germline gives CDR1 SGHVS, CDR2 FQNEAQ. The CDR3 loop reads CASSLFSGTVKNIQYF. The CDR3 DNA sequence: TGTGCCAGCAGCTTATTCTCCGGGACAGTAAAAAACATTCAGTACTTC.

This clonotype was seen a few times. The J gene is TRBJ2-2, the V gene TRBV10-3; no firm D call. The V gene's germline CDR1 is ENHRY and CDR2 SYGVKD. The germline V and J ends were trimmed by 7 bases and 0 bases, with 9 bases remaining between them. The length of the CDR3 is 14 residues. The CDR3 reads CAIKAETNTGELFF. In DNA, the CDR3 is TGTGCCATCAAGGCAGAAACGAACACCGGGGAGCTGTTTTTT.

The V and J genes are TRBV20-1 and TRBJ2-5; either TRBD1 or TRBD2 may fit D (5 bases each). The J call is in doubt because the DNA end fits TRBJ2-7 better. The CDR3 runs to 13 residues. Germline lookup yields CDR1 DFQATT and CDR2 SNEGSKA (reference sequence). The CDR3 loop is CSAPGRRSYEQYF. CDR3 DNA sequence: TGCAGTGCGCCGGGACGGAGGTCCTACGAGCAGTACTTC.

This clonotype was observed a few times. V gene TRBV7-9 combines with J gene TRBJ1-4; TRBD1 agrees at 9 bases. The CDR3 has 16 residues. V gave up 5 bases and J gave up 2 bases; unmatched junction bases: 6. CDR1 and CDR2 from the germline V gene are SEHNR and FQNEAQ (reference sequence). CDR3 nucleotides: TGTGCCAGCAGCCCAAACGACAGGGGGACTAATGAAAAACTGTTTTTT. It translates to CASSPNDRGTNEKLFF.

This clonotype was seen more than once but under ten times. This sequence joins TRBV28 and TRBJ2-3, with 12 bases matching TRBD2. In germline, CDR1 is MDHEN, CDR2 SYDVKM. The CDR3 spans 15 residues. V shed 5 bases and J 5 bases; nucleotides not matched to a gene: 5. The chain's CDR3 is CASSRLAGARDTQYF. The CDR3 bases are TGTGCCAGCAGTAGACTAGCGGGGGCGCGAGATACGCAGTATTTT.

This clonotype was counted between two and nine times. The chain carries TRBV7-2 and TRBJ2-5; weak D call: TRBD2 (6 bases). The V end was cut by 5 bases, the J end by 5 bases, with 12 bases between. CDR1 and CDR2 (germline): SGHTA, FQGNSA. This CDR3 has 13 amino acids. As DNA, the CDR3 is TGTGCCAGCAGCCCCGGGGGAATCGAGACCCAGTACTTC. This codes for CASSPGGIETQYF.

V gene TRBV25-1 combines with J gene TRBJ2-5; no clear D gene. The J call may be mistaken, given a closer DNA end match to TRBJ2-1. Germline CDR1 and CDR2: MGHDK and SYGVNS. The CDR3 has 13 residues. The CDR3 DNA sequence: TGTGCCAGCCTGAATAATCGGGTAAATGAGCAGTTCTTC. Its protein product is CASLNNRVNEQFF.

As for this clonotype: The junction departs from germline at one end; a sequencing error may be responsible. The CDR3 sequence: CSVPGQGNYEQYF. The CDR3 DNA is TGTAGCGTCCCGGGCCAGGGGAACTACGAGCAGTACTTC. The V call is TRBV29-1, the J call TRBJ2-1, with a tentative D call TRBD1 (6 bases). The better agreement between TRBJ2-7 and the DNA end casts doubt on the J call. Germline V gene lookup returns CDR1 SQVTM and CDR2 ANQGSEA. The CDR3 spans 13 residues.

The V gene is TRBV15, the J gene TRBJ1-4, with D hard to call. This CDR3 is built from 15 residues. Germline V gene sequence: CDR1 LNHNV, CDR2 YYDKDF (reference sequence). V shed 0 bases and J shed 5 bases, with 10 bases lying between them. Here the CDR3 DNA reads TGTGCCACCAGCAGAGATTGGAGCGTCAATGAAAAACTGTTTTTT. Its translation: CATSRDWSVNEKLFF. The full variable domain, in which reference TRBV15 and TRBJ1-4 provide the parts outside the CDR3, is DAMVIQNPRYQVTQFGKPVTLSCSQTLNHNVMYWYQQKSSQAPKLLFHYYDKDFNNEADTPDNFQSRRPNTSFCFLDIRSPGLGDTAMYLCATSRDWSVNEKLFFGSGTQLSVL.

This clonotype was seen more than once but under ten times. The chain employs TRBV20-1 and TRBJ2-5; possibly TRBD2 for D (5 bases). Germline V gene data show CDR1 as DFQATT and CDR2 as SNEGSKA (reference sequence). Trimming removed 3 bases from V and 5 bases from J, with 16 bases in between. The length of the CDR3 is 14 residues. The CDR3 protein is CSASPPEPGETQYF. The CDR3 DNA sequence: TGCAGTGCTAGCCCCCCAGAACCGGGGGAGACCCAGTACTTC.

Here the CDR3 reads CASSWGAGEKLFF. CDR3 in DNA: TGTGCCAGCAGTTGGGGGGCAGGGGAAAAACTGTTTTTT. The V gene is TRBV27, the J gene TRBJ1-4; TRBD1 might be the D (6 bases). Germline V gene sequence: CDR1 MNHEY, CDR2 SMNVEV (reference sequence). This CDR3 has 13 amino acids. The V and J ends lost 4 bases and 8 bases respectively, with 11 bases between them.

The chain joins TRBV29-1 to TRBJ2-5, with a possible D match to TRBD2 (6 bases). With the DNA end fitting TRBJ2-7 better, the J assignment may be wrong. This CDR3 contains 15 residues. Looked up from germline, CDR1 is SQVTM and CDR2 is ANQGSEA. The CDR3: CSVEDGREGSYEQYF. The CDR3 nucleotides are TGCAGCGTTGAAGACGGGCGGGAAGGGTCCTACGAGCAGTACTTC.